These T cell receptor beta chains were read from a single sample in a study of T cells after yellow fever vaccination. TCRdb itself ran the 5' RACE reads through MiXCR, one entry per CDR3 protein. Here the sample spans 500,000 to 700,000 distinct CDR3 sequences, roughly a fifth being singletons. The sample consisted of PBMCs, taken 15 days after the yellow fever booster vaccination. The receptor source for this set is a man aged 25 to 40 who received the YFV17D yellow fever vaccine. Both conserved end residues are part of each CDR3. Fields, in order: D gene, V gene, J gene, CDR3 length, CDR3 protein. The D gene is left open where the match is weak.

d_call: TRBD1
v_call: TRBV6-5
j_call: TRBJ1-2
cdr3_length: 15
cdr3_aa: CASSYRQGTNYGYTF

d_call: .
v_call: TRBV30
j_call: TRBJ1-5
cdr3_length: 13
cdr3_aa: CAWAGAGNQPQHF

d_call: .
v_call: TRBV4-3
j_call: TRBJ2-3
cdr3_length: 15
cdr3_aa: CASSQSFGAQDTQYF

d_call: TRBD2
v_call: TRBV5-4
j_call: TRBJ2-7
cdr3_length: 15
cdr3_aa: CASSHAGVSPYEQYF

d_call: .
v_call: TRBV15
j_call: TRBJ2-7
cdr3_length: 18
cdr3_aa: CATSRDEGSGLTHYEQYF

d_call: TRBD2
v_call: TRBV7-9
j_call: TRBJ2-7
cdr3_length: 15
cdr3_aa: CASSIGTSGSDEQYF

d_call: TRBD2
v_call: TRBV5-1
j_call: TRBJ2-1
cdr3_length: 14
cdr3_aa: CASSRRLAGYEQFF

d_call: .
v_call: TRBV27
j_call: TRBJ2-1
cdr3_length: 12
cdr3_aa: CASSLKGNEQFF

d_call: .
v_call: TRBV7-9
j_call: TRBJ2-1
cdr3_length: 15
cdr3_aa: CASSFEISSYNEQFF

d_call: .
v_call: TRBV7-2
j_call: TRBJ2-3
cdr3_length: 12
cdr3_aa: CASSPKRDTQYF

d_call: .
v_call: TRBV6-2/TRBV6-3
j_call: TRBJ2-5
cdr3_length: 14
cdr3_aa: CASSSGNSRETQYF

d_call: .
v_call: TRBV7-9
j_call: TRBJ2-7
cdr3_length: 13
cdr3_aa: CASTTGTLYEQYF

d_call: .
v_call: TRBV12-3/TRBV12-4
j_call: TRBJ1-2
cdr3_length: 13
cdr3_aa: CASSLQGSYGYTF

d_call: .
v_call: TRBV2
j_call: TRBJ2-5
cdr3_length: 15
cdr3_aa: CATAFRGRSQETQYF

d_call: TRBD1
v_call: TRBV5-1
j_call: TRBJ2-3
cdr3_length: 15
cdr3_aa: CASSTGQGAGDTQYF

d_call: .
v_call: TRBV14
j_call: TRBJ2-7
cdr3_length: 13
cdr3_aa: CASSQVGRSEQYF

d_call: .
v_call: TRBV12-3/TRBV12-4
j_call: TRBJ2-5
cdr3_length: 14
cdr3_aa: CASSFRGGRGTQYF

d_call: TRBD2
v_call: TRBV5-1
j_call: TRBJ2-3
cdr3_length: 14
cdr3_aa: CASRGGLATDTQYF

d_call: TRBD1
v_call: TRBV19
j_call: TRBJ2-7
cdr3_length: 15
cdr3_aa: CASSLKGQINYEQYF

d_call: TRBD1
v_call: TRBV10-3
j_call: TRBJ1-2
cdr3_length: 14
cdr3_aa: CAISESTGNYGYTF

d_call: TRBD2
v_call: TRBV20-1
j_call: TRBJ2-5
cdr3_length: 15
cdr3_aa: CSAGETSGLGETQYF

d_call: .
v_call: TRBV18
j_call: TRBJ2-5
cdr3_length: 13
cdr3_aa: CASSSGLTETQYF

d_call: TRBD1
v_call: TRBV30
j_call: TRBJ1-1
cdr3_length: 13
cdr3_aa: CAWSPQGITEAFF

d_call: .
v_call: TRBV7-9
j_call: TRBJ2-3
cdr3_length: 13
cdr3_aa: CASSLETTDTQYF

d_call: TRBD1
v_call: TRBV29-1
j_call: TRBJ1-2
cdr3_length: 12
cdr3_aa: CSVPGQVYGYTF

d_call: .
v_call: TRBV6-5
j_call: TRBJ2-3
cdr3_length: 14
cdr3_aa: CASSYLTSTDTQYF

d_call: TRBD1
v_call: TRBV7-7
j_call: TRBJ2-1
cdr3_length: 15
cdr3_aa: CASSLDTGGYNEQFF

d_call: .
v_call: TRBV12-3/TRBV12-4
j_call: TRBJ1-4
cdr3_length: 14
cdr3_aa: CASSFATGREKLFF

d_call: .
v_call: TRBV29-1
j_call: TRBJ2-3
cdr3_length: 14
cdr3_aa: CSVEVERDGDTQYF

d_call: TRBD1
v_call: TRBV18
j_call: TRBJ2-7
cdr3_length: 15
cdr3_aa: CASSPTGTGSYEQYF

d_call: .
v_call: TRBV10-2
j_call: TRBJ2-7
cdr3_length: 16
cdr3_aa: CASSEIGTASSYEQYF

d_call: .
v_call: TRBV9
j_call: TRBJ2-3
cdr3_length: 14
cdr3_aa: CASSVGSFTDTQYF

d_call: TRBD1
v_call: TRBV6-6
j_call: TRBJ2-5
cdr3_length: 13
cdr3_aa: CASRLLDRGAQYF

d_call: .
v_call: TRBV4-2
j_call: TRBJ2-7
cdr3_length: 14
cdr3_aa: CASSQEPRTYEQYF

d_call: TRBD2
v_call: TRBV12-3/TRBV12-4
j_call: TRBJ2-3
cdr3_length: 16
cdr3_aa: CASSLLLAGSTDTQYF

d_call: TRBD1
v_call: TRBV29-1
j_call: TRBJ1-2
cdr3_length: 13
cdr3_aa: CSVEDLTGGGYTF

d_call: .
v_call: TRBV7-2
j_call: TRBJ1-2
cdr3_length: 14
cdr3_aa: CASRGRGANYGYTF

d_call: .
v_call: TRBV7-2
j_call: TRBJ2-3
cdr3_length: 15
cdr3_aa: CATSPGLGLADTQYF

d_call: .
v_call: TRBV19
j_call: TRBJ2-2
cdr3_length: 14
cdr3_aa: CASSGSPNTGELFF

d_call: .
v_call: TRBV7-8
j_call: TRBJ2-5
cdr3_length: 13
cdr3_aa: CASSLQGTATQYF

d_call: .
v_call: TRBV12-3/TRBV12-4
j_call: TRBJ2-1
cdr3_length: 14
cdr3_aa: CASSPGAAYNEQFF

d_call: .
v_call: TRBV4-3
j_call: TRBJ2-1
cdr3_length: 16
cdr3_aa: CASSQVEGLAYNEQFF

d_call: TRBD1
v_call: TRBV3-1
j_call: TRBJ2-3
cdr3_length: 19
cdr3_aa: CASSQGSRPGQGVPDTQYF

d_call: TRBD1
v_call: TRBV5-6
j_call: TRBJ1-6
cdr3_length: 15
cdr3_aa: CASSLGDRDNSPLHF

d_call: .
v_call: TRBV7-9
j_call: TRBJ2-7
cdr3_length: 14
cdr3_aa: CASSLESTSKEQYF

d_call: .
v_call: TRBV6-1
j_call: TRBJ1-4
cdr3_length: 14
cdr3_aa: CASSEGGINEKLFF

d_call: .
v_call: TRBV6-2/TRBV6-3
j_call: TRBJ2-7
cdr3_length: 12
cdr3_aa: CASREGHYEQYF

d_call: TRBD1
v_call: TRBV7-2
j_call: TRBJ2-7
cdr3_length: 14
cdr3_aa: CASSSTGNLGEQYF

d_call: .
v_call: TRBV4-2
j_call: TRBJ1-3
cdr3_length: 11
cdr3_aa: CASSSATVVYF

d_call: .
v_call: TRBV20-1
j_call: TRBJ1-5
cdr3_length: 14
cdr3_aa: CSARVSLKTPAQHF